Below are 22 T cell receptor beta chains sequenced from a single sample in a study of T-cell reconstitution after alpha-beta-depleted transplantation in children listed by TCRdb under 2016. Libraries were made using PCR. TCRdb names Illumina HiSeq 2500 as the instrument used. Molecular barcoding was employed in the preparation of TCR libraries, with unique molecular identifiers being used to normalize TCRbeta repertoire quantification. Using fastp trimming at Q25 and MiXCR clonotype assembly, TCRdb reanalyzed the public sequencing data and kept in-frame beta chains. A single entry per CDR3 protein holds the most common genes and DNA from its merged rows. In this sample the table shows 250,000 to 300,000 distinct CDR3 sequences, 9.9% of which occur a single time. Jointly, the top ten make up roughly a tenth of the sample. The material was PBMCs from the stem cell graft donor, obtained from the stem cell graft. These TCRs come from a human donor who donated a stem cell graft to a child with SCID.

This clonotype came up a few times. The V gene is TRBV12-3 or TRBV12-4, the J gene TRBJ2-7; D is unclear. This CDR3 is 13 amino acids long. V shed 7 bases and J shed 3 bases, with 13 bases lying between them. The CDR3 DNA is TGTGCCAGCACTCAGAGTCAGTTCTACGAGCAGTACTTC. It translates to CASTQSQFYEQYF.

This clonotype was seen ten or more times. The V call is TRBV7-9, the J call TRBJ2-7, with TRBD2 matching over 11 bases. V was pared by 7 bases and J by 4 bases, with 6 bases of the junction left unmatched. The CDR3 covers 14 residues. Germline CDR1 is SEHNR and CDR2 is FQNEAQ (reference sequence). The CDR3 DNA is TGTGCCAGCACCTCGGGACTAGCGGCATACGAGCAGTACTTC. Amino acid sequence: CASTSGLAAYEQYF.

This clonotype has just a few counts. The V gene is TRBV20-1, the J gene TRBJ1-1; D may be TRBD1 (6 bases). CDR1 and CDR2 from the germline V gene are DFQATT and SNEGSKA (reference sequence). This CDR3 region has 11 residues. The V gene lost 5 bases and the J gene lost 10 bases, with 14 bases spanning the gap. The CDR3 bases are TGCAGTGCTGACGCAGGGGCAGGAGCTTTCTTT. This sequence encodes CSADAGAGAFF.

In this sample, this clonotype turned up many times. The chain combines TRBV29-1 with TRBJ2-7; 9 bases agree with TRBD1. Germline V gene lookup returns CDR1 SQVTM and CDR2 ANQGSEA. J was trimmed by 3 bases and V by 6 bases; bases with no gene match: 9. The length of the CDR3 is 14 residues. The CDR3 DNA reads as TGCAGCGTCGCCGGGACAGGGTTCTTCTACGAGCAGTACTTC. The encoded protein is CSVAGTGFFYEQYF.

This clonotype has at least ten counts. The V call is TRBV6-2 or TRBV6-3, the J call TRBJ2-3; 10 bases line up with TRBD2. CDR1 and CDR2 (germline): MNHEY, SVGEGT. Losses at the gene ends were 2 bases for V and 4 bases for J; bases not matched to a gene: 6. The CDR3 is 16 residues long. As DNA, the CDR3 is TGTGCCAGCAGTTACCGTAGCGGGGGGAATGCAGATACGCAGTATTTT. This sequence encodes CASSYRSGGNADTQYF.

This clonotype appeared many times. V gene TRBV29-1 combines with J gene TRBJ1-2; D gene ambiguous. The germline V gene encodes CDR1 SQVTM and CDR2 ANQGSEA. V was pared by 1 base and J by 4 bases, with 10 bases between. The CDR3 length is 13 residues. The CDR3 DNA reads TGCAGCGTTGAAGCCCTCGGTTTCTATGGCTACACCTTC. Translation: CSVEALGFYGYTF.

This clonotype was observed a handful of times. The rearrangement links TRBV5-5 to TRBJ1-2; D gene uncertain. Trimming took off 4 bases at V and 6 bases at J, with 16 bases between the two ends. The CDR3 consists of 14 residues. Germline-derived CDR1 and CDR2 are SGHKS and YYEKEE (reference sequence). The CDR3 coding sequence is TGTGCCAGCAGCCGTGACCAATTCAGTAATGGCTACACCTTC. Residues: CASSRDQFSNGYTF.

The rearrangement joins TRBV5-1 to TRBJ2-1, with D perhaps matching TRBD2 (7 bases). Between the trimmed V and J ends, which lost 5 bases and 7 bases, there was a span of 16 bases. Per germline, CDR1 SGHRS and CDR2 YFSETQ. CDR3 length equals 14 residues. The CDR3 region is CASRGGRQRNEQFF. CDR3 in DNA: TGCGCCAGCAGGGGGGGGCGGCAGCGAAATGAGCAGTTCTTC.

This chain uses TRBV12-3 or TRBV12-4 with TRBJ1-6; D gene unclear. The V end was cut by 0 bases, the J end by 11 bases, with 8 bases between. CDR3 length equals 13 residues. The CDR3 DNA is TGTGCCAGCAGTTTAGCCTCCCCCGCACCCCTCCACTTT. Protein sequence: CASSLASPAPLHF.

This clonotype was detected many times. The V call is TRBV6-5, the J call TRBJ2-2; no definite D call. The CDR3 runs 13 residues. V lost 3 bases and J 1 base, leaving 3 bases between the germline ends. The germline V gene encodes CDR1 MNHEY and CDR2 SVGAGI. The CDR3 is CASSYWNTGELFF. The CDR3 DNA follows: TGTGCCAGCAGTTATTGGAACACCGGGGAGCTGTTTTTT.

This clonotype was recorded a few times. CDR3 coding DNA: TGTGCCAGCAGCTTGGGCAGGGGTAGAGGGCTGGAGCCCCAGCATTTT. Amino acids: CASSLGRGRGLEPQHF. This chain uses TRBV5-6 with TRBJ1-5; possible D gene TRBD1, 6 bases. The CDR3 length is 16 residues. V was clipped by 0 bases and J by 8 bases, with 18 bases between them. Germline lookup yields CDR1 SGHDT and CDR2 YYEEEE.

The chain links TRBV18 to TRBJ2-7; D might be TRBD2 (6 bases). The V gene lost 3 bases and the J gene lost 0 bases, with 12 bases spanning the gap. Germline V gene sequence: CDR1 KGHSH, CDR2 LQKENI. The CDR3 extends over 15 amino acids. The CDR3 DNA reads TGTGCCAGCTCACCGGGGGGAACACACTCCTACGAGCAGTACTTC. Residues: CASSPGGTHSYEQYF.

This clonotype has at least ten counts. The chain has TRBV5-1 and TRBJ2-7, with 9 bases identical to TRBD1. The germline CDR1 and CDR2 sequences are SGHRS and YFSETQ. Trimming took 8 bases from V and 2 from J; bases not matched to a gene: 8. There are 14 residues in the CDR3. The CDR3 DNA sequence: TGCGCCAGTTCCCGGGACAGGGCGACCTACGAGCAGTACTTC. The encoded protein is CASSRDRATYEQYF. Complete variable domain (other parts from reference TRBV5-1 and TRBJ2-7): KAGVTQTPRYLIKTRGQQVTLSCSPISGHRSVSWYQQTPGQGLQFLFEYFSETQRNKGNFPGRFSGRQFSNSRSEMNVSTLELGDSALYLCASSRDRATYEQYFGPGTRLTVT.

This clonotype has ten or more counts. The gene calls are TRBV5-1 and TRBJ1-6; D is undetermined. CDR3 length equals 13 residues. From germline, CDR1 is SGHRS and CDR2 YFSETQ. The germline V and J ends were trimmed by 0 bases and 8 bases, with 6 bases remaining between them. The CDR3 spells CASSLVSDSPLHF. The CDR3 DNA sequence: TGCGCCAGCAGCTTGGTGAGCGATTCACCCCTCCACTTT.

The chain carries TRBV24-1 and TRBJ2-2; 7 positions agree with TRBD1. Per germline, CDR1 KGHDR and CDR2 SFDVKD. This CDR3 region has 14 residues. J lost 9 bases, V lost 4 bases, and 7 bases had no gene match. The CDR3 region has the DNA TGTGCCACCAGTGACAGGGGGTTCGGCTGGGAGCTGTTTTTT. Translation gives CATSDRGFGWELFF.

There are many counts of this clonotype. V is TRBV27 and J is TRBJ2-3; 7 nucleotides align to TRBD1. Germline V lookup: CDR1 MNHEY, CDR2 SMNVEV (reference sequence). Germline trimming cut 6 bases from V and 0 bases from J; bases unmatched to any gene: 6. This CDR3 has 15 residues. For the CDR3, the DNA is TGTGCCAGCAGGCGGACAGGTTTTAGCACAGATACGCAGTATTTT. Translated, it gives CASRRTGFSTDTQYF.

This clonotype was detected many times. The chain couples TRBV12-3 or TRBV12-4 to TRBJ2-1; D gene uncertain. This CDR3 spans 12 amino acids. Trimming took 6 bases from V and 4 from J, leaving 7 bases between them. CDR3 region: CASRGIYNEQFF. The CDR3 region has the DNA TGTGCCAGCAGGGGGATATACAATGAGCAGTTCTTC.

This chain links TRBV9 with TRBJ2-1; D is ambiguous. The CDR3 extends over 15 amino acids. Germline V gives CDR1 SGDLS, CDR2 YYNGEE. Trimming took 0 bases from V and 2 from J, leaving 9 bases between them. The CDR3 region is CASSVGKGPYNEQFF. The DNA for the CDR3 is TGTGCCAGCAGCGTAGGGAAGGGCCCCTACAATGAGCAGTTCTTC. Filled out from reference TRBV9 and TRBJ2-1, the complete variable domain reads DSGVTQTPKHLITATGQRVTLRCSPRSGDLSVYWYQQSLDQGLQFLIQYYNGEERAKGNILERFSAQQFPDLHSELNLSSLELGDSALYFCASSVGKGPYNEQFFGPGTRLTVL.

This clonotype showed up just a few times. The chain joins TRBV4-2 to TRBJ2-1; perhaps TRBD2 as D (6 bases). Trimming removed 4 bases from V and 0 bases from J, with 16 bases in between. The germline V gene encodes CDR1 LGHNA and CDR2 YNFKEQ. The CDR3 runs to 17 residues. CDR3 DNA sequence: TGTGCCAGCAGCCGATCTAGCGCTTTCCCCTCCTACAATGAGCAGTTCTTC. Translating gives CASSRSSAFPSYNEQFF.

J is TRBJ2-7 and V is TRBV20-1; no reliable D call. V was pared by 1 base and J by 4 bases, with 14 bases between. In germline, CDR1 is DFQATT, CDR2 SNEGSKA (reference sequence). This CDR3 is 14 amino acids long. CDR3 DNA: TGCAGTGCTAGAGTCCTCAACCCACTTTACGAGCAGTACTTC. It yields the protein CSARVLNPLYEQYF.

This sequence joins TRBV2 and TRBJ2-5, with D possibly TRBD1 on 6 matching bases. The CDR3 extends over 15 amino acids. V was clipped by 2 bases and J by 1 base, with 11 bases between them. The germline gives CDR1 SNHLY, CDR2 FYNNEI. In DNA, the CDR3 is TGTGCCAGCAGTGAAAGGGGGACGTTCCAAGAGACCCAGTACTTC. Translation: CASSERGTFQETQYF.

The chain couples TRBV10-3 to TRBJ1-2; TRBD1 agrees at 7 bases. V was clipped by 0 bases and J by 6 bases; unmatched bases: 4. CDR3 length: 14 amino acids. Germline V gene sequence: CDR1 ENHRY, CDR2 SYGVKD. In DNA, the CDR3 is TGTGCCATCAGTGAGTCGCCAGGGGGAAATGGCTACACCTTC. Its translation is CAISESPGGNGYTF.